The TCR beta chain described here comes from a study of T cells in Graves' hyperthyroidism and ophthalmopathy. This clonotype has ten or more counts. Germline values: CDR1 SGHTA, CDR2 FQGNSA. CDR3 length equals 13 residues. Trimming cost V 5 bases and J 5 bases, with 11 bases left between them. TCR beta CDR3 sequences were amplified from RNA transcripts. First-round RT-PCR with HTBI primers amplified the TCR CDR3 region. Each CDR3 protein is one row after TCRdb ran MiXCR on the multiplex PCR reads. This table holds some 620,000 distinct CDR3 sequences, around 16% found once. This clonotype originated in a woman in her twenties or thirties with Graves' hyperthyroidism. The chain is built from TRBV7-2 and TRBJ2-3; D ambiguous. The specimen was blood. CDR3 in amino acids: CASSGPIRDTQYF. The CDR3, as DNA: TGTGCCAGCAGCGGACCGATAAGAGATACGCAGTATTTT. The entire variable domain, with the rest obtained from reference TRBV7-2 and TRBJ2-3, is as follows: GAGVSQSPSNKVTEKGKDVELRCDPISGHTALYWYRQSLGQGLEFLIYFQGNSAPDKSGLPSDRFSAERTGGSVSTLTIQRTQQEDSAVYLCASSGPIRDTQYFGPGTRLTVL.